The entry that follows covers one T cell receptor (beta chain) sequence. These data belong to a study of blood T cell repertoires in COVID-19. This study enrolled people aged about 18 to 90 from about two dozen US geographic areas. Germline V gene lookup returns CDR1 LNHNV and CDR2 YYDKDF (reference sequence). V dropped 1 base and J dropped 11 bases, with 14 bases sitting between them. The CDR3 is 13 amino acids. Here immunoSEQ multiplex PCR was the method, and the copy in TCRdb shows in-frame clones only, minus some. The sample has more than 300,000 clones; more than 75% are singletons. Sequencing was done on a sample of PBMCs or T cells enriched from blood (not recorded which). This sequence joins TRBV15 and TRBJ1-1, with a possible D match to TRBD1 (5 bases). This clonotype was sampled from a man aged 30-40 years who had recovered from COVID-19. CDR3: CATSRGGGDGAFF. CDR3 in DNA: TGTGCCACCAGCAGAGGAGGAGGGGACGGGGCTTTCTTT. The full variable domain, with the rest looked up from reference TRBV15 and TRBJ1-1, is DAMVIQNPRYQVTQFGKPVTLSCSQTLNHNVMYWYQQKSSQAPKLLFHYYDKDFNNEADTPDNFQSRRPNTSFCFLDIRSPGLGDTAMYLCATSRGGGDGAFFGQGTRLTVV.